Reported below is one T cell receptor (beta chain). Clones were read by immunoSEQ multiplex PCR, and TCRdb kept only the in-frame ones, dropping some. Found here are roughly 410,000 clones, more than 85% of them singletons; the top ten hold 0.02%. The data belong to a study of shared T cell receptors in the human thymus. Trimming cost V 5 bases and J 3 bases, with 20 bases left between them. CDR1 is SEHNR, CDR2 FQNEAQ, per germline (reference sequence). The CDR3 runs to 16 residues. Sequencing input: thymocytes. The V call is TRBV7-9, the J call TRBJ2-7, with a tentative D call TRBD1 (7 bases). The receptor comes from a human donor. The DNA for the CDR3 is TGTGCCAGCAGCCGCCTGACAGGGAGGAAGGGCTACGAGCAGTACTTC. Protein sequence: CASSRLTGRKGYEQYF.